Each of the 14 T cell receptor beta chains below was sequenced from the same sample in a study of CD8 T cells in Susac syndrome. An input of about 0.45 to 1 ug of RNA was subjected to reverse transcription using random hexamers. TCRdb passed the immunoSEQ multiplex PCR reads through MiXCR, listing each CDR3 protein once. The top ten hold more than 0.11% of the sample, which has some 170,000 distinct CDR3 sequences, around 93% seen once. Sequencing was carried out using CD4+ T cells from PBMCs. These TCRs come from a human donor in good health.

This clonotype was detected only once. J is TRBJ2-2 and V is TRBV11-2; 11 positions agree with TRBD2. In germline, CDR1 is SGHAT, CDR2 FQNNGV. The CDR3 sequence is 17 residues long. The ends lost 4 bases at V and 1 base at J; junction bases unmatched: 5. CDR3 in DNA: TGTGCCAGCAGCTGGCGACTAGCGGGGAGGAACACCGGGGAGCTGTTTTTT. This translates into CASSWRLAGRNTGELFF.

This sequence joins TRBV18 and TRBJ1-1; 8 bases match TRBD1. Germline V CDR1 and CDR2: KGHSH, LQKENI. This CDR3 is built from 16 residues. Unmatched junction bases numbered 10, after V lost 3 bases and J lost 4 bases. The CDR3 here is CASSPSPGGEGTEAFF. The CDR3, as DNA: TGTGCCAGCTCACCCTCCCCAGGGGGCGAGGGCACTGAAGCTTTCTTT.

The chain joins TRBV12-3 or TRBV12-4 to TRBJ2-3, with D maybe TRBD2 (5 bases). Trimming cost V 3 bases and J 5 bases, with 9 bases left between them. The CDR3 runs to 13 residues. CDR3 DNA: TGTGCCAGCAGTTTGGGAGAGGGAGATACGCAGTATTTT. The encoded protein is CASSLGEGDTQYF.

CDR3 sequence: CASRAGTSVSNIQYF. In DNA form, the CDR3 reads TGTGCCAGCAGGGCCGGGACTAGCGTTTCGAACATTCAGTACTTC. The V call is TRBV2, the J call TRBJ2-4; 10 positions agree with TRBD2. V was pared by 6 bases and J by 7 bases, with 9 bases of the junction left unmatched. The CDR3 is made up of 15 amino acids. Germline V gene sequence: CDR1 SNHLY, CDR2 FYNNEI. The variable domain in full, completed from reference TRBV2 and TRBJ2-4, reads EPEVTQTPSHQVTQMGQEVILRCVPISNHLYFYWYRQILGQKVEFLVSFYNNEISEKSEIFDDQFSVERPDGSNFTLKIRSTKLEDSAMYFCASRAGTSVSNIQYFGAGTRLSVL.

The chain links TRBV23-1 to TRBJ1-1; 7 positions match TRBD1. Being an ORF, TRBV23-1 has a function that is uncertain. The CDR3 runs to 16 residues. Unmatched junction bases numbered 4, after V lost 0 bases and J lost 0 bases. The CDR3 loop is CASSQSGTVLNTEAFF. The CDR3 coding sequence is TGCGCCAGCAGTCAATCCGGGACAGTTTTGAACACTGAAGCTTTCTTT.

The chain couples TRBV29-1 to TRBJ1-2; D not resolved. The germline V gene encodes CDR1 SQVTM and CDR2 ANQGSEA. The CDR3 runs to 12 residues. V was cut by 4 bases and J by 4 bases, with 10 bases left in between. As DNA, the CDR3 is TGCAGCGTTGGGGAAGGCCCCTATGGCTACACCTTC. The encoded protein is CSVGEGPYGYTF.

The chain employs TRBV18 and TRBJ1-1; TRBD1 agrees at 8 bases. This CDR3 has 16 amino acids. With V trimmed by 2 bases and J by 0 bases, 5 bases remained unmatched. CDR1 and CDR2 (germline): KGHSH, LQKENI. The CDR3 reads CASSPMGQAMNTEAFF. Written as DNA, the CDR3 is TGTGCCAGCTCACCAATGGGACAGGCAATGAACACTGAAGCTTTCTTT.

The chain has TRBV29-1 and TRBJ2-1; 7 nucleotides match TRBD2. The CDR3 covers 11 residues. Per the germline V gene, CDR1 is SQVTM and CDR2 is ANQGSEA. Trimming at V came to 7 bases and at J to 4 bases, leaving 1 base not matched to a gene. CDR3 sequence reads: CSGEGYNEQFF. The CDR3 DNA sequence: TGCAGCGGGGAGGGATACAATGAGCAGTTCTTC.

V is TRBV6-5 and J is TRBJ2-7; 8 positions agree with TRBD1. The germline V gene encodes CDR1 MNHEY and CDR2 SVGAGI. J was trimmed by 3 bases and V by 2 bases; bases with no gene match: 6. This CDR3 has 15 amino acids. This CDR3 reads CASSYERQGFYEQYF. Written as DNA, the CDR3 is TGTGCCAGCAGTTACGAGCGACAGGGGTTCTACGAGCAGTACTTC.

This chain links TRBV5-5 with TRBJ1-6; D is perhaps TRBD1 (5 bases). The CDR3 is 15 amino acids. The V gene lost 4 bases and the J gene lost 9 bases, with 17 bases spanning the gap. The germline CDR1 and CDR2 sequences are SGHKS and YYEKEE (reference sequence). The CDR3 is CASSQTQGRGSPLHF. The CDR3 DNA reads TGTGCCAGCAGCCAGACCCAGGGTAGAGGTTCACCCCTCCACTTT.

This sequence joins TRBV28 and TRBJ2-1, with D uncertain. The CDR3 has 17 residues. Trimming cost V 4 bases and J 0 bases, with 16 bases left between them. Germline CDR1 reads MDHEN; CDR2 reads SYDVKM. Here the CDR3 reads CASSSTGADSSYNEQFF. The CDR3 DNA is TGTGCCAGCAGTTCTACTGGTGCGGATAGCTCCTACAATGAGCAGTTCTTC. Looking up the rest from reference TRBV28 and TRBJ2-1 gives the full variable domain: DVKVTQSSRYLVKRTGEKVFLECVQDMDHENMFWYRQDPGLGLRLIYFSYDVKMKEKGDIPEGYSVSREKKERFSLILESASTNQTSMYLCASSSTGADSSYNEQFFGPGTRLTVL.

The CDR3 DNA follows: TGCGCCAGCAGCTCGGGGGACAGGGCCCATTATATGGGCTACACCTTC. This gives the protein CASSSGDRAHYMGYTF. The chain couples TRBV5-1 to TRBJ1-2; 9 positions match TRBD1. After removal of 3 bases from V and 8 bases from J, the junction contained 14 bases not matched to a gene. CDR1 and CDR2 from the germline V gene are SGHRS and YFSETQ. The CDR3 runs 16 residues.

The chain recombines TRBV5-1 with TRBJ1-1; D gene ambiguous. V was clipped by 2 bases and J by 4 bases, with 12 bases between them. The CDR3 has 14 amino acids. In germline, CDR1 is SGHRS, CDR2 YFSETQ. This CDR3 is CASSFREGGTEAFF. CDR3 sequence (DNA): TGCGCCAGCAGCTTCCGGGAGGGCGGCACTGAAGCTTTCTTT.

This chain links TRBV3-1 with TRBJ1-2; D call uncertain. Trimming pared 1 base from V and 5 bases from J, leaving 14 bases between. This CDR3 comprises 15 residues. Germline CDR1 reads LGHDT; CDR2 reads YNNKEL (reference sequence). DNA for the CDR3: TGTGCCAGCAGCCAAGCTTCGGTCGCTCGATATGGCTACACCTTC. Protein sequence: CASSQASVARYGYTF.